These T cell receptor beta chains were read from a single sample in a study of cytomegalovirus exposure and HLA in healthy donors. Generated by immunoSEQ multiplex PCR, the TCRdb table keeps only in-frame clones and is missing some. The table for this sample gives about 55,000 clones. Sequenced material: PBMCs. The source is a woman aged 60-70 years in good health and CMV-seropositive. CDR3s include the opening cysteine and the closing phenylalanine or tryptophan. The D gene is left open where the match is weak. Expanded clones get a size class; other rows say once, few or many, or leave the size out.

v_call: TRBV2; j_call: TRBJ1-2; clone_size: .; d_call: .; cdr3_nt: TGTGCCAGCAGTGGGCAGATTAACTATGGCTACACCTTC; cdr3_aa: CASSGQINYGYTF
v_call: TRBV7-2; j_call: TRBJ1-3; clone_size: .; d_call: .; cdr3_nt: TGTGCCAGCAGCCGAGTATCTGGAAACACCATATATTTT; cdr3_aa: CASSRVSGNTIYF
v_call: TRBV5-1; j_call: TRBJ2-2; clone_size: .; d_call: .; cdr3_nt: TGCGCCAGCAGCGAGGACGGAGGCCAGTGGGAGCTGTTTTTT; cdr3_aa: CASSEDGGQWELFF
v_call: TRBV29-1; j_call: TRBJ2-7; clone_size: .; d_call: TRBD2; cdr3_nt: TGCAGCGTTGCAGTTTTAGCGGGGGGCCCCTACGAGCAGTACTTC; cdr3_aa: CSVAVLAGGPYEQYF
v_call: TRBV6-6; j_call: TRBJ2-3; clone_size: .; d_call: TRBD2; cdr3_nt: TGTGCCAGCAGTTACTCCCCAGCGGGGGCGGATACGCAGTATTTT; cdr3_aa: CASSYSPAGADTQYF
v_call: TRBV15; j_call: TRBJ2-3; clone_size: .; d_call: TRBD2; cdr3_nt: TGTGCCACCAGCAGAGCTTTGGGCGGGGGGTTCGCAGATACGCAGTATTTT; cdr3_aa: CATSRALGGGFADTQYF
v_call: TRBV27; j_call: TRBJ1-5; clone_size: .; d_call: .; cdr3_nt: TGTGCCAGCAGTTTAATGGCGGGGCAGCCCCAGCATTTT; cdr3_aa: CASSLMAGQPQHF
v_call: TRBV4-1; j_call: TRBJ2-3; clone_size: .; d_call: TRBD1; cdr3_nt: TGCGCCAGCAGCCAAAGGAGAGAGGGACAGGGGGCGGTAGATACGCAGTATTTT; cdr3_aa: CASSQRREGQGAVDTQYF
v_call: TRBV19; j_call: TRBJ2-2; clone_size: .; d_call: TRBD1; cdr3_nt: TGTGCCAGTAGCACTCGGACAGGGACGAACACCGGGGAGCTGTTTTTT; cdr3_aa: CASSTRTGTNTGELFF
v_call: TRBV11-3; j_call: TRBJ1-1; clone_size: .; d_call: TRBD1; cdr3_nt: TGTGCCAGCAGCTTGACAGGGGCAAACACTGAAGCTTTCTTT; cdr3_aa: CASSLTGANTEAFF
v_call: TRBV18; j_call: TRBJ2-6; clone_size: .; d_call: .; cdr3_nt: TGTGCCAGCTCACCACTCGCTGGCCCGGCCAACGTCCTGACTTTC; cdr3_aa: CASSPLAGPANVLTF
v_call: TRBV5-1; j_call: TRBJ2-5; clone_size: .; d_call: .; cdr3_nt: TGCGCCAGCAGCTGGCTAGAAACAGAGACCCAGTACTTC; cdr3_aa: CASSWLETETQYF
v_call: TRBV11-2; j_call: TRBJ2-7; clone_size: .; d_call: .; cdr3_nt: TGTGCCAGTAAGCCCCAAGGGGCTGCCTACGAGCAGTACTTC; cdr3_aa: CASKPQGAAYEQYF
v_call: TRBV7-9; j_call: TRBJ2-1; clone_size: .; d_call: TRBD2; cdr3_nt: TGTGCCAGCAGCCGGGGACTAGCTGGGAATGAGCAGTTCTTC; cdr3_aa: CASSRGLAGNEQFF
v_call: TRBV10-3; j_call: TRBJ1-4; clone_size: .; d_call: .; cdr3_nt: TGTGCCATCAGTGAGTCGAGGGCAGTTAAAGAAAAACTGTTTTTT; cdr3_aa: CAISESRAVKEKLFF
v_call: TRBV5-5; j_call: TRBJ1-1; clone_size: medium-sized; d_call: .; cdr3_nt: TGTGCCAGCAGCCGTAACCCTGAGGCTTTCTTT; cdr3_aa: CASSRNPEAFF
v_call: TRBV5-1; j_call: TRBJ1-2; clone_size: .; d_call: .; cdr3_nt: TGCGCCAGCAGCTTGGCCGTCAGGGGAAGCTATGGCTACACCTTC; cdr3_aa: CASSLAVRGSYGYTF
v_call: TRBV7-9; j_call: TRBJ2-5; clone_size: .; d_call: .; cdr3_nt: TGTGCCAGCTCCCGTCTACAGGCAGTCCGGGAGACCCAGTACTTC; cdr3_aa: CASSRLQAVRETQYF
v_call: TRBV29-1; j_call: TRBJ1-2; clone_size: .; d_call: TRBD1; cdr3_nt: TGCAGCGTGCTTACCGGGACAGGGAATGGCTACACCTTC; cdr3_aa: CSVLTGTGNGYTF
v_call: TRBV7-2; j_call: TRBJ1-2; clone_size: .; d_call: .; cdr3_nt: TGTGCCAGCAGCCGCCACAGGCAGAACTATGGCTACACCTTC; cdr3_aa: CASSRHRQNYGYTF
v_call: TRBV4-1; j_call: TRBJ1-1; clone_size: .; d_call: .; cdr3_nt: TGCGCCAGCAGCCAAGCACTCCTGAACACTGAAGCTTTCTTT; cdr3_aa: CASSQALLNTEAFF
v_call: TRBV4-1; j_call: TRBJ2-7; clone_size: .; d_call: .; cdr3_nt: TGCGCCAGCAGCCAAGCGAGTTCGGACAGTTCCTACGAGCAGTACTTC; cdr3_aa: CASSQASSDSSYEQYF
v_call: TRBV6-6; j_call: TRBJ1-6; clone_size: .; d_call: .; cdr3_nt: TGTGCCAGCCGGGGATTAAGAGATTCACCCCTCCACTTT; cdr3_aa: CASRGLRDSPLHF
v_call: TRBV18; j_call: TRBJ2-3; clone_size: .; d_call: TRBD1; cdr3_nt: TGTGCCAGCTCACCCAACAGGGGGACAGATACGCAGTATTTT; cdr3_aa: CASSPNRGTDTQYF
v_call: TRBV4-1; j_call: TRBJ1-3; clone_size: .; d_call: .; cdr3_nt: TGCGCCAGCAGCCAAGGGACAGTAACTGGAAACACCATATATTTT; cdr3_aa: CASSQGTVTGNTIYF
v_call: TRBV6-1; j_call: TRBJ2-3; clone_size: .; d_call: TRBD2; cdr3_nt: TGTGCCAGCAGTGAAGATTTTCCTAGCGGGGGGGCTCGAAGCACAGATACGCAGTATTTT; cdr3_aa: CASSEDFPSGGARSTDTQYF
v_call: TRBV7-8; j_call: TRBJ2-7; clone_size: .; d_call: TRBD1; cdr3_nt: TGTGCCAGCAGCTTAAACAGGGGTGTTCGCGGGCAGTACTTC; cdr3_aa: CASSLNRGVRGQYF
v_call: TRBV5-1; j_call: TRBJ2-7; clone_size: .; d_call: TRBD2; cdr3_nt: TGCGCCAGCAGCATTACTAGCGGGGGGGCCACCTACGAGCAGTACTTC; cdr3_aa: CASSITSGGATYEQYF